The clone carrying this T cell receptor (beta chain) was observed a few times. The antigen is unknown. The data stem from a study of blood T cells in healthy people across ages. Points from the study as a whole: As naive T cell percentage varied, TCR beta diversity correlated strongly with it. Expanded clonotype changes were possibly confounded by unknown donor CMV status.

Combining a sample-barcoded 5' primer with a J-beta primer mix, a second PCR ran for roughly 6 to 12 cycles. Tagging of each cDNA molecule was performed by a template-switch adaptor with 12 random nucleotides. CDR3-containing paired-end reads numbering at least 3 million came from each sample. MiXCR was run by TCRdb on the 5' RACE reads, yielding one entry per CDR3 protein. The table lists around 800,000 distinct CDR3 sequences, about 53% of them singletons. The CDR3 has 12 residues. The germline CDR1 and CDR2 sequences are SQVTM and ANQGSEA. Trimming cost V 4 bases and J 0 bases, with 7 bases left between them.

This chain links TRBV29-1 with TRBJ2-7; no reliable D call. The specimen was blood. The receptor was isolated from a man older than 75 in good health. Here the CDR3 reads CSVVVNSYEQYF. CDR3 DNA sequence: TGCAGCGTTGTTGTTAACTCCTACGAGCAGTACTTC.